This T cell receptor (beta chain) was retrieved from a study of CXCR3-negative and CXCR3-positive naive CD8 T cells. The study, taken as a whole, reports: Researchers reported similar TRBV-TRBJ usage in naive CXCR3-negative and CXCR3-positive cells, though memory differed. Similarly elevated diversity marked both naive subsets, with memory CD8+ cells showing far lower diversity.

CDR3 size: 14 residues. Germline assignment: CDR1 SQVTM and CDR2 ANQGSEA. The TRB libraries of cDNA were built by UMI-labeled 5' RACE. TCRdb re-called the 5' RACE reads; every CDR3 protein appears as one record, without DNA. Recorded here are fewer than 80,000 distinct CDR3 sequences; the top ten clones represent approximately 1.5%. Of note for this clonotype: Its antigen is unidentified.

The source of this sequence is a human donor in good health. Some clones in this sample may be carry-over from other donors' samples. The chain has TRBV29-1 and TRBJ2-3; TCRdb's D call of TRBD2 is untestable without DNA. Material: naive CXCR3- CD8+ T cells from blood. Subset of the sample: CD45RO-CCR7+CD27+CD95- naive CD8+ T cells lacking CXCR3 (TNR3-). The CDR3 loop is CSANLAGDTDTQYF.